This T cell receptor (beta chain) comes out of a study of cytomegalovirus exposure and HLA in healthy donors. Study-level points and caveats: Presence/absence analyses took donor sequencing depth as roughly uniform. Within a later analysis, the majority of CMV-associated TCR beta chains appeared HLA-restricted. A prior analysis recorded that most TCR beta V segments were productive about 87% or about 30% of the time.

The study ran its PCR with 60 Vbeta and 13 Jbeta primers. Here immunoSEQ multiplex PCR was the method, and the copy in TCRdb shows in-frame clones only, minus some. Among around 180,000 clones listed, about four fifths were seen once. Per the germline V gene, CDR1 is SGHRS and CDR2 is YFSETQ. This CDR3 is built from 15 residues. J lost 1 base, V lost 0 bases, and 3 bases had no gene match. Worth noting for this clone: Its antigen is unknown.

The gene calls are TRBV5-1 and TRBJ1-1, with 7 nucleotides matching TRBD1. Sequencing was performed on PBMCs. The origin of this receptor is a man younger than 30 in good health and CMV-seronegative. CDR3 region: CASSLGQGRNTEAFF. DNA for the CDR3: TGCGCCAGCAGCTTGGGACAGGGTAGGAACACTGAAGCTTTCTTT.